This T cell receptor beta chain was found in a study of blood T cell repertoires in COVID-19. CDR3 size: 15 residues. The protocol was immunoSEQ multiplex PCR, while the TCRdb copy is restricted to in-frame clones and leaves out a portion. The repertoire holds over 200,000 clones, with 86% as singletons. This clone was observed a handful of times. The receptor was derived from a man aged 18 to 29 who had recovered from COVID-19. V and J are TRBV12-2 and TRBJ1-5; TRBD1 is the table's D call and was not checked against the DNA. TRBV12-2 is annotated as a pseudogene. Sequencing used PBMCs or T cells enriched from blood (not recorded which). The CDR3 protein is CASRPLPRGPSPQHF. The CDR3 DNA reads TGTGCAAGTCGCCCGCTACCAAGGGGGCCCAGCCCCCAGCATTTT.